Listed below are T cell receptor beta chains from one sample, sequenced in a study of cytomegalovirus exposure and HLA in healthy donors. Sequencing was performed with immunoSEQ multiplex PCR; in TCRdb, only in-frame clones are kept and a portion is missing. The sample has around 150,000 clones, roughly 73% seen once. The sample taken for sequencing was PBMCs. Receptor source: a male donor in good health and CMV-seronegative. CDR3s include the opening cysteine and the closing phenylalanine or tryptophan. The D gene is left open where the match is weak. Where a row states a size, it is once, few, many or the class of an expanded clone; other rows omit it.

length | J | size | V | D | CDR3 | DNA
14 | TRBJ1-1 | NA | TRBV6-5 | TRBD1 | CASNRGSFHTEAFF | TGTGCCAGCAACAGGGGCTCTTTCCACACTGAAGCTTTCTTT
13 | TRBJ2-1 | NA | TRBV6-5 | TRBD1 | CASRPDRVNEQFF | TGTGCCAGCAGGCCCGACAGGGTTAATGAGCAGTTCTTC
13 | TRBJ1-1 | NA | TRBV5-5 | NA | CASSLGANTEAFF | TGTGCCAGCAGCTTGGGGGCTAACACTGAAGCTTTCTTT
15 | TRBJ2-3 | NA | TRBV7-9 | TRBD2 | CASGRASGVTDTQYF | TGTGCCAGCGGGAGGGCTAGCGGGGTCACAGATACGCAGTATTTT
13 | TRBJ1-2 | NA | TRBV7-2 | TRBD1 | CASSQDRARGYTF | TGTGCCAGCAGCCAAGACAGGGCACGGGGCTACACCTTC
13 | TRBJ1-1 | NA | TRBV18 | NA | CASQASMNTEAFF | TGTGCCAGCCAAGCGAGCATGAACACTGAAGCTTTCTTT
14 | TRBJ2-7 | once | TRBV14 | NA | CASSQDLAGYEQYF | TGTGCCAGCAGCCAAGATCTTGCAGGCTACGAGCAGTACTTC
15 | TRBJ2-3 | NA | TRBV2 | TRBD2 | CASSPGASGASGQYF | TGTGCCAGCAGCCCCGGGGCTAGCGGGGCGAGTGGGCAGTATTTT
14 | TRBJ2-1 | NA | TRBV27 | TRBD2 | CASSLSGTSNEQFF | TGTGCCAGCAGTTTATCCGGGACTAGCAATGAGCAGTTCTTC
11 | TRBJ2-1 | few | TRBV12-2 | NA | CASRHRDEQFF | TGTGCAAGTCGCCACAGGGATGAGCAGTTCTTC
13 | TRBJ2-3 | few | TRBV27 | NA | CASSSERRDTQYF | TGTGCCAGCAGTTCAGAAAGAAGAGATACGCAGTATTTT
15 | TRBJ1-1 | once | TRBV9 | NA | CASSPSGRGNTEAFF | TGTGCCAGCAGCCCCTCAGGGCGCGGGAACACTGAAGCTTTCTTT
14 | TRBJ1-2 | NA | TRBV10-3 | TRBD1 | CAISPGQGSYGYPF | TGTGCCATCAGTCCGGGACAGGGAAGCTATGGCTACCCCTTC
12 | TRBJ2-2 | NA | TRBV7-9 | NA | CASSSYTGELFF | TGTGCCAGCAGCTCATACACCGGGGAGCTGTTTTTT
14 | TRBJ2-7 | NA | TRBV4-3 | TRBD1 | CASSQDRGIYEQYF | TGCGCCAGCAGCCAGGACAGGGGAATCTACGAGCAGTACTTC
15 | TRBJ1-1 | many | TRBV4-1 | TRBD1 | CASSQALRGRTEAFF | TGCGCCAGCAGCCAAGCACTCAGGGGGCGAACTGAAGCTTTCTTT
15 | TRBJ1-2 | few | TRBV6-6 | NA | CASSYSNRDNYGYTF | TGTGCCAGCAGTTACTCGAACAGGGACAACTATGGCTACACCTTC
15 | TRBJ1-6 | NA | TRBV27 | TRBD1 | CASKYSGTGYSPLHF | TGTGCCAGCAAATATTCCGGGACAGGGTACTCACCCCTCCACTTT
14 | TRBJ2-2 | NA | TRBV19 | NA | CASSLGANTGELFF | TGTGCCAGTAGTTTGGGCGCGAACACCGGGGAGCTGTTTTTT
13 | TRBJ2-7 | NA | TRBV27 | TRBD1 | CASSSPTGGEQYF | TGTGCCAGCAGCAGCCCGACAGGGGGCGAGCAGTACTTC
13 | TRBJ2-7 | few | TRBV9 | NA | CASSDSRGYEQYF | TGTGCCAGCAGCGATAGTAGGGGCTACGAGCAGTACTTC
15 | TRBJ1-1 | NA | TRBV4-1 | NA | CASSQPHYRDTEAFF | TGCGCCAGCAGCCAGCCTCATTACAGGGACACTGAAGCTTTCTTT
15 | TRBJ2-4 | few | TRBV30 | TRBD1 | CAWGTGQKGVDIQYF | TGTGCCTGGGGGACAGGGCAAAAGGGTGTGGACATTCAGTACTTC
15 | TRBJ1-1 | NA | TRBV6-6 | TRBD1 | CASSYYGTGGTEAFF | TGTGCCAGCAGTTACTATGGGACAGGGGGGACTGAAGCTTTCTTT
14 | TRBJ1-6 | few | TRBV27 | NA | CASSLGHLYSPLHF | TGTGCCAGCAGTTTGGGGCACCTTTACTCACCCCTCCACTTT
14 | TRBJ2-5 | NA | TRBV5-4 | NA | CASGPGGIQETQYF | TGTGCCAGCGGGCCCGGAGGGATACAAGAGACCCAGTACTTC
14 | TRBJ2-1 | NA | TRBV7-9 | TRBD2 | CASSFALAGGEQFF | TGTGCCAGCAGCTTCGCTCTAGCGGGAGGTGAGCAGTTCTTC
17 | TRBJ2-1 | NA | TRBV13 | TRBD2 | CASSLGASGGIYNEQFF | TGTGCCAGCAGCTTAGGGGCTAGCGGAGGAATTTACAATGAGCAGTTCTTC
16 | TRBJ2-2 | NA | TRBV25-1 | TRBD2 | CASREGLAGLAGELFF | TGTGCCAGCAGAGAGGGACTAGCGGGACTGGCCGGGGAGCTGTTTTTT
16 | TRBJ2-3 | NA | TRBV19 | NA | CASTSGGGGAGDTQYF | TGTGCCAGTACCTCCGGCGGAGGGGGCGCCGGAGATACGCAGTATTTT
15 | TRBJ2-2 | NA | TRBV6-5 | TRBD2 | CASSLSGSGTGELFF | TGTGCCAGCAGCCTTAGCGGGAGCGGCACCGGGGAGCTGTTTTTT
14 | TRBJ1-6 | NA | TRBV5-1 | NA | CASSPGDFDSPLHF | TGCGCCAGCAGCCCTGGGGACTTCGATTCACCCCTCCACTTT
13 | TRBJ2-1 | NA | TRBV27 | NA | CASSLTGPNEQFF | TGTGCCAGCAGTCTCACAGGTCCTAATGAGCAGTTCTTC
15 | TRBJ2-7 | NA | TRBV28 | TRBD1 | CASTLGRDRPAEQYF | TGTGCCAGCACCTTAGGGCGGGACAGGCCGGCCGAGCAGTACTTC